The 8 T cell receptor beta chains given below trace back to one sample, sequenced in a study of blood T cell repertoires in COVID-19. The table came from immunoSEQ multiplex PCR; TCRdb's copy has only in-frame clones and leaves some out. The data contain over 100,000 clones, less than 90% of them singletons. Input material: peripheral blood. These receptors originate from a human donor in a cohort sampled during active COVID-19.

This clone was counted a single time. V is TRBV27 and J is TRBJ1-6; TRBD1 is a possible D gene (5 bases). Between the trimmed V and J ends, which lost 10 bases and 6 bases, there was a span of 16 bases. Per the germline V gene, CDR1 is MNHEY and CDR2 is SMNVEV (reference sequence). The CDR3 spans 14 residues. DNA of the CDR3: TGTGCCACTAGGGGAACAGCCACTAATTCACCCCTCCACTTT. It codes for CATRGTATNSPLHF.

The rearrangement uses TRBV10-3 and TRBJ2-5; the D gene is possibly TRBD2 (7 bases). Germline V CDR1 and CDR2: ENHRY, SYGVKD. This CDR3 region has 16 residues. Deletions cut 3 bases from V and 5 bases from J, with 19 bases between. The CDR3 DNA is TGTGCCATCAGTGATAGGACTAGGGGGGACCCTGAGACCCAGTACTTC. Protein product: CAISDRTRGDPETQYF.

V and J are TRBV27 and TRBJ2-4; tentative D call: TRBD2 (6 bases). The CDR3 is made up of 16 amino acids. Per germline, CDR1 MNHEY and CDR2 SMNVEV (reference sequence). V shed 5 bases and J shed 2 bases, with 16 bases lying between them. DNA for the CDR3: TGTGCCAGCAGTGATTTGGCGGGGTTGTCCAAAAACATTCAGTACTTC. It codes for CASSDLAGLSKNIQYF.

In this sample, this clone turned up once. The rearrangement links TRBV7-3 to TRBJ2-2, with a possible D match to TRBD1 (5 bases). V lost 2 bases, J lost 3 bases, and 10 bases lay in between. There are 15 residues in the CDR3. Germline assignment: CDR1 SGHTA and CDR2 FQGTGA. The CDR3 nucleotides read TGTGCCAGCAGCTTACAGGGTTCGCACACCGGGGAGCTGTTTTTT. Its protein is CASSLQGSHTGELFF.

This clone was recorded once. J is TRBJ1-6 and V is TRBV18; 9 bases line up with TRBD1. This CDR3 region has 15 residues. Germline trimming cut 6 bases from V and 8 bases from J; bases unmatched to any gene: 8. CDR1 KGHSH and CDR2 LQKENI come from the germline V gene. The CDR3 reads CASSQRGDRDSPLHF. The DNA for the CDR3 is TGTGCCAGCTCCCAACGGGGGGACAGGGATTCACCCCTCCACTTT.

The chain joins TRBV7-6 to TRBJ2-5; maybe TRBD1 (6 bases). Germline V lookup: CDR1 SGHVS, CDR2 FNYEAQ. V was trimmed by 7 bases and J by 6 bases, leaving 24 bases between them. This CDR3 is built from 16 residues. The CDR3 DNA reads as TGTGCCAGCACCCACGAACCACAGGGCTGGGTGAAGACCCAGTACTTC. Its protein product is CASTHEPQGWVKTQYF.

CDR3 region: CASSFFPGGADSGNTIYF. The DNA for the CDR3 is TGTGCCAGCAGCTTCTTTCCAGGGGGCGCCGACTCTGGAAACACCATATATTTT. The V call is TRBV11-2, the J call TRBJ1-3, with 8 bases lining up with TRBD1. This CDR3 is built from 18 residues. The germline gives CDR1 SGHAT, CDR2 FQNNGV. The junction had 10 bases not matched to a gene; V was cut back by 3 bases and J by 0 bases.

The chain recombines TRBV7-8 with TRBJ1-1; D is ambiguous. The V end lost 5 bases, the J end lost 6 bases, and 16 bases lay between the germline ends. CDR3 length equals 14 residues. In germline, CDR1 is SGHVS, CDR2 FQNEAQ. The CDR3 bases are TGTGCCAGCAGCCTTCCTAGTGCTTCGGCTGAAGCTTTCTTT. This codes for CASSLPSASAEAFF.